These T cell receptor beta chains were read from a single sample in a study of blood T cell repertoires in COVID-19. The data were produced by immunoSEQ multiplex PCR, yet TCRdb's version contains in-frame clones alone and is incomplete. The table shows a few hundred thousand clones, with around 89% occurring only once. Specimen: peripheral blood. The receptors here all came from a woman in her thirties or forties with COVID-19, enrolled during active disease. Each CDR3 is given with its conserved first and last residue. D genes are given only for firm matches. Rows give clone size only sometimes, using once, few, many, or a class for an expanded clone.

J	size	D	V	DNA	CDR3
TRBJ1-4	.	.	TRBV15	TGTGCCACCAGCGTGGGGAGGGAGGGTGAAAAACTGTTTTTT	CATSVGREGEKLFF
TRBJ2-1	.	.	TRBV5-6	TGTGCCAGCAGCGGCGGACTATTCAATGAGCAGTTCTTC	CASSGGLFNEQFF
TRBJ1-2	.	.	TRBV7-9	TGTGCCAGCAGCTCCCCCGGAGAGGGGACTCGGCGCGGCTACACCTTC	CASSSPGEGTRRGYTF
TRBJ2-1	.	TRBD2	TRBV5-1	TGCGCCAGCAGCCCGGACAGGGGTCCGGGACTAGCGGGCAGCTCCTACAATGAGCAGTTCTTC	CASSPDRGPGLAGSSYNEQFF
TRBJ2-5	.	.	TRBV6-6	TGTGCCAGCAGGCCCCCTAGGGGTGAGACCCAGTACTTC	CASRPPRGETQYF
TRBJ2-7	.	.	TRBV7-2	TGTGCCAGCAGCTTGTTTCCCAGCGGCTACGAGCAGTACTTC	CASSLFPSGYEQYF
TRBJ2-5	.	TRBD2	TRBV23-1	TGCGCCAGCAGTCGGCCCCGGGGACTAGCTGGGACCCAGTACTTC	CASSRPRGLAGTQYF
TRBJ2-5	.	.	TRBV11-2	TGTGCCAGCAGCTTAGAATCAGGGACCCAGTACTTC	CASSLESGTQYF
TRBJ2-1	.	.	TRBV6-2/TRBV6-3	TGTGCCAGCAGTAACTCAGCTAGGAATGAGCAGTTCTTC	CASSNSARNEQFF
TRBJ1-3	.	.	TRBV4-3	TGCGCCAGCAGCCAAGAGGGCAGTTCCTCTGGAAACACCATATATTTT	CASSQEGSSSGNTIYF
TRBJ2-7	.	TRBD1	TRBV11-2	TGTGCCAGCAGCTTCGAGACAGGGATATCCTACGAGCAGTACTTC	CASSFETGISYEQYF
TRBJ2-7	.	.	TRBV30	TGTGCCTGGAGTGTAGGAGTAACCCGATTAAGCTCCTACGAGCAGTACTTC	CAWSVGVTRLSSYEQYF
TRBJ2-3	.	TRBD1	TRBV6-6	TGTGCCAGCACCACCGACAGGGGGGGCACAGATACGCAGTATTTT	CASTTDRGGTDTQYF
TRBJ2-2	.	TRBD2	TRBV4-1	TGCGCCAGCAGCCCAACTCGGGGGGGGAACACCGGGGAGCTGTTTTTT	CASSPTRGGNTGELFF
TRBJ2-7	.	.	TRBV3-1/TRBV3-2	TGTGCCAGCAGCCAAGATCTTGGGGGGTCCTACGAGCAGTACTTC	CASSQDLGGSYEQYF
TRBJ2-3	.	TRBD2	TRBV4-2	TGTGCCAGCAGCCAGAGACGCCTAGCGGGGGGTAGCACAGATACGCAGTATTTT	CASSQRRLAGGSTDTQYF
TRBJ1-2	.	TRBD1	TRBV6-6	TGTGCCAGCAAGACGGACAGGGCCTATGGCTACACCTTC	CASKTDRAYGYTF
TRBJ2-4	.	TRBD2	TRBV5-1	TGCGCCAGCAGCTCAACCGGGACTAGCGGAGAAAACATTCAGTACTTC	CASSSTGTSGENIQYF
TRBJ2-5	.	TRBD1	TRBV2	TGTGCCAGCAGTTTCTATGGGACAGTAGGAGAGACCCAGTACTTC	CASSFYGTVGETQYF
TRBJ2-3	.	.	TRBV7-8	TGTGCCAGCAGCTCCAGAAAAATTCTAGATACGCAGTATTTT	CASSSRKILDTQYF
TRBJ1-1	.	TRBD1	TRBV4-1	TGCGCCAGCAGCCAAGATCCGCCTCAGGGGGCGAGAAACACTGAAGCTTTCTTT	CASSQDPPQGARNTEAFF
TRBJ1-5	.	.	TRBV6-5	TGTGCCAGCAGTTTAGCTAGACAGCCCAATCAGCCCCAGCATTTT	CASSLARQPNQPQHF
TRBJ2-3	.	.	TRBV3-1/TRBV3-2	TGTGCCAGCAGCCCCAATTTACGGCGGGGCACAGATACGCAGTATTTT	CASSPNLRRGTDTQYF
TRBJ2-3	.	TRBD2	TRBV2	TGTGCCAGCAGGGGGAGCGGGGGGCAGGAAGATACGCAGTATTTT	CASRGSGGQEDTQYF
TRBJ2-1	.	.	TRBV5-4	TGTGCCAGCAGCATTCTAGCGAACTCCTACAATGAGCAGTTCTTC	CASSILANSYNEQFF
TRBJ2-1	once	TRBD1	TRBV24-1	TGTGCCACCAGTGATCCTCCGAAAAGGGGGCCCGATGAGCAGTTCTTC	CATSDPPKRGPDEQFF
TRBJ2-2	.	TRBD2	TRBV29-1	TGCAGCGGGGGACTAGACGCGGCCGGGGAGCTGTTTTTT	CSGGLDAAGELFF
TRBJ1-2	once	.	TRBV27	TGTGCCAGCAGTTTAGCGGCAGGGGAGCCTAACTATGGCTACACCTTC	CASSLAAGEPNYGYTF
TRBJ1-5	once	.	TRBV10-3	TGTGCCATCAGTGAGTCGAATGAGGAGCCCCAGCATTTT	CAISESNEEPQHF
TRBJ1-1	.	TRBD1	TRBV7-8	TGTGCCAGCAGCTTAGACAGGGGGCTGACGAACACTGAAGCTTTCTTT	CASSLDRGLTNTEAFF
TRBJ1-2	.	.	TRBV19	TGTGCCAGTAGTATAGACCAAGCTGCGGGTGGCTACACCTTC	CASSIDQAAGGYTF
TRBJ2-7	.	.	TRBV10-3	TGTGCCATGGGGCAGGGGATGGCCGAGCAGTACTTC	CAMGQGMAEQYF
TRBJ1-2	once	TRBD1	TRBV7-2	TGTGCCAGCAGCTCGAGCACGTTCAGGGGGCCCTATGGCTACACCTTC	CASSSSTFRGPYGYTF
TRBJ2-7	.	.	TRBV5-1	TGCGCCAGCAGCTTGGTGTCCGCCTACGAGCAGTACTTC	CASSLVSAYEQYF
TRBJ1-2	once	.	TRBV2	TGTGCCAGCACCCTACCGGAGGGCTATGGCTACACCTTC	CASTLPEGYGYTF
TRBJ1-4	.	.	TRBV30	TGTGCCTGGAGCCACTCTCTGAATGAAAAACTGTTTTTT	CAWSHSLNEKLFF
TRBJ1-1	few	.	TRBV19	TGTGCCAGTAGTATATTTACAGGAGGGTCCATGAACACTGAAGCTTTCTTT	CASSIFTGGSMNTEAFF
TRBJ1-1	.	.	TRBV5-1	TGCGCCAGCAGCTTGGTTACCGGGTGGAACACTGAAGCTTTCTTT	CASSLVTGWNTEAFF
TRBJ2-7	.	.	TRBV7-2	TGTGCCAGCAGCTTAGCTACAGGGACCTACGAGCAGTACTTC	CASSLATGTYEQYF
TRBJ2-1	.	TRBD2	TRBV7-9	TGTGCCAGCAGCTTAGTACTAGCGGATGACAATGAGCAGTTCTTC	CASSLVLADDNEQFF
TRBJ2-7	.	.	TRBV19	TGTGCCAGTAGTATAGACTCTTTCGTATACGAGCAGTACTTC	CASSIDSFVYEQYF
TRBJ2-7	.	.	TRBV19	TGTGCCAGTAGTATATCGTCCCCTAGCGCCAGCAAAAGAAACTCCTACGAGCAGTACTTC	CASSISSPSASKRNSYEQYF
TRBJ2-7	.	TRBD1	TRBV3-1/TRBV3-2	TGTGCCAGCAGCCATCTCGGACAGGGGAACGAGCAGTACTTC	CASSHLGQGNEQYF
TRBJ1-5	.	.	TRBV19	TGTGCCAGTAGTATCAAGCGGGGAGGTAGCAATCAGCCCCAGCATTTT	CASSIKRGGSNQPQHF
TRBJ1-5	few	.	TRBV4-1	TGCGCCAGCAGCCAAGGGACGGGAAGCAATCAGCCCCAGCATTTT	CASSQGTGSNQPQHF
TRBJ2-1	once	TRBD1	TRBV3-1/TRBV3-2	TGTGCCAGCAGCCCCCAGGGGGCGCACAATGAGCAGTTCTTC	CASSPQGAHNEQFF
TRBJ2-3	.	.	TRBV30	TGTGCCTGGAGCCGCGGAGCTGGGAGACCGGCAGATACGCAGTATTTT	CAWSRGAGRPADTQYF
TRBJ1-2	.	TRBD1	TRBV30	TGTGCCTGGAGTGAGGGACAGGACCGGAGGGGCTACACCTTC	CAWSEGQDRRGYTF
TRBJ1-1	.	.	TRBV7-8	TGTGCCAGCAGCCTAGCGAGGCAGCCGAACACTGAAGCTTTCTTT	CASSLARQPNTEAFF
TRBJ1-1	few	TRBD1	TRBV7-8	TGTGCCAGCAGCTTACGATGGACAGGGGAGGTTTTTGCTTTCTTT	CASSLRWTGEVFAFF
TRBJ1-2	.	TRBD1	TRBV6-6	TGTGCCAGCAGTTATTCAGACAGGGCGTCCTATGGCTACACCTTC	CASSYSDRASYGYTF
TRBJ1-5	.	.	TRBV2	TGTGCCAGCAGTGACAGGGCCTATCAGCCCCAGCATTTT	CASSDRAYQPQHF
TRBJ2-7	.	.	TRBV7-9	TGTGCCAGCAGCCGTCCCGGGACACTCGTGGGGGTCTACGAGCAGTACTTC	CASSRPGTLVGVYEQYF
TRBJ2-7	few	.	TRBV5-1	TGCGCCAGCAGCTTGGGGGGGCCGTACGAGCAGTACTTC	CASSLGGPYEQYF
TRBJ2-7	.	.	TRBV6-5	TGTGCCAGTGCAGAGGTAGGCTACGAGCAGTACTTC	CASAEVGYEQYF
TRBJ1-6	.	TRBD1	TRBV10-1	TGCGCCAGCATCCCGGACAGGGGGCTTCGACTTTGGAATCCCAGCTCCTATAATTCACCCCTCCACTTT	CASIPDRGLRLWNPSSYNSPLHF
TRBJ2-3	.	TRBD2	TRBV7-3	TGTGCCAGCAGCTTCGGGACTAGCGTACGGAATACGCAGTATTTT	CASSFGTSVRNTQYF
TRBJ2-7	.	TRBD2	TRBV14	TGTGCCAGCAGCCGCGGGGGGAATGAGTACGAGCAGTACTTC	CASSRGGNEYEQYF
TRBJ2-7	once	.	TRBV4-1	TGCGCCAGCAGCATGGGAAGGGGCAGTTCCTACGAGCAGTACTTC	CASSMGRGSSYEQYF